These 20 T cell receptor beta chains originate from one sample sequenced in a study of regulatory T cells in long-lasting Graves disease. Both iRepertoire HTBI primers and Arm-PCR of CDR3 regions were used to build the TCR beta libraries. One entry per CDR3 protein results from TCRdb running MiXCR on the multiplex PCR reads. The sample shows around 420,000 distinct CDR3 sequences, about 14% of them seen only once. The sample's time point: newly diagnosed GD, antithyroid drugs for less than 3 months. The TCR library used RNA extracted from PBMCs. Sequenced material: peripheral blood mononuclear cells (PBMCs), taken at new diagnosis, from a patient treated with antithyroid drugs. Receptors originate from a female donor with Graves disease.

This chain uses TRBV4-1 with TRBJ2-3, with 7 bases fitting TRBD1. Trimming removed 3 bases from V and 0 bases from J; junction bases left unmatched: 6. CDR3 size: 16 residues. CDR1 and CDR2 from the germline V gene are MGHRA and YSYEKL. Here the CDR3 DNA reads TGCGCCAGCAGCCAGATCGACAGGGCTAGCACAGATACGCAGTATTTT. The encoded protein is CASSQIDRASTDTQYF.

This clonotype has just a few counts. The CDR3 loop reads CASSPRGAEKLFF. The CDR3 nucleotides read TGTGCCAGCAGTCCCCGTGGTGCGGAAAAACTGTTTTTT. This chain connects TRBV6-1 to TRBJ1-4; no clear D. In germline, CDR1 is MNHNS, CDR2 SASEGT. V was cut by 5 bases and J by 8 bases, with 12 bases left in between. The CDR3 totals 13 residues.

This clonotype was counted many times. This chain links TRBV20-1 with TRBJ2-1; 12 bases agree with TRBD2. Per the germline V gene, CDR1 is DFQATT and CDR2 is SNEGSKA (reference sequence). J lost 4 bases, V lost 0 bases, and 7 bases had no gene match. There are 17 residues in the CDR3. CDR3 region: CSARDLSGTSGYNEQFF. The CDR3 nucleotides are TGCAGTGCTAGAGATCTCTCCGGGACTAGCGGGTACAATGAGCAGTTCTTC.

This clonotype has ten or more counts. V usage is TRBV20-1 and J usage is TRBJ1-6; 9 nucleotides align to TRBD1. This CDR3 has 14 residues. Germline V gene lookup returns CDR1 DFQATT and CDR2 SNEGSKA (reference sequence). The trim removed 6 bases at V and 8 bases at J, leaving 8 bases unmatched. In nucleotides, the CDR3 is TGCAGTGCCTACAGGGGGCATGCCGATTCACCCCTCCACTTT. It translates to CSAYRGHADSPLHF.

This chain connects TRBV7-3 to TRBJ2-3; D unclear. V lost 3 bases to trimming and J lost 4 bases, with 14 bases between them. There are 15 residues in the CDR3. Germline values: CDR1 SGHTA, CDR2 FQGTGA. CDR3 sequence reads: CASSLGISSADTQYF. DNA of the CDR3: TGTGCCAGCAGCTTGGGGATCAGCAGCGCAGATACGCAGTATTTT.

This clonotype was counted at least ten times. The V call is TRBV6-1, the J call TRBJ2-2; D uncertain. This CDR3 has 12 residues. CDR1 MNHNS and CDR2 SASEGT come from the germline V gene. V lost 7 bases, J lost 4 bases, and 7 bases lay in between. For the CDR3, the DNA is TGTGCCAGCACCTCGGGCACCGGGGAGCTGTTTTTT. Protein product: CASTSGTGELFF.

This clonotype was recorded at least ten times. CDR3 region: CASSLTGPFSSYNEQFF. The DNA of the CDR3 is TGTGCCAGCAGCCTAACGGGGCCCTTTAGCTCCTACAATGAGCAGTTCTTC. The genes are TRBV14 and TRBJ2-1; D may be TRBD1 or TRBD2 (5 bases each). The CDR3 runs 17 residues. Trimming removed 4 bases from V and 0 bases from J, with 16 bases in between. The germline V gene encodes CDR1 SGHDN and CDR2 FVKESK.

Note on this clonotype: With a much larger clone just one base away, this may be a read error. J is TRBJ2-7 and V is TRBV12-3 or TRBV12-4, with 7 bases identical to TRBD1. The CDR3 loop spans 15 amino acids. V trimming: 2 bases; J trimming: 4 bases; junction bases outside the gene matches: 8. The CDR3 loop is CASSLRAGGRYEQYF. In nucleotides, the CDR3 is TGTGCCAGCAGTTTAAGGGCAGGGGGTAGGTACGAGCAGTACTTC.

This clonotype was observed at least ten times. The CDR3: CSDMDGHFSGNTIYF. CDR3 in DNA: TGCAGTGACATGGACGGACATTTCTCTGGAAACACCATATATTTT. The chain carries TRBV20-1 and TRBJ1-3; possible D gene TRBD1, 5 bases. The CDR3 spans 15 residues. The V and J ends lost 7 bases and 0 bases respectively, with 16 bases between them. Germline V gene lookup returns CDR1 DFQATT and CDR2 SNEGSKA (reference sequence).

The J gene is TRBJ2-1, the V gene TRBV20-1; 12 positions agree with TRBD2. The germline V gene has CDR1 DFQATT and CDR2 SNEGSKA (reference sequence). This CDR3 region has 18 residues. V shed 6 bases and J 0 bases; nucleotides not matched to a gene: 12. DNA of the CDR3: TGCAGTGCCTATAGACTAGCGGGGGTCACGAGCTCCTACAATGAGCAGTTCTTC. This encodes CSAYRLAGVTSSYNEQFF.

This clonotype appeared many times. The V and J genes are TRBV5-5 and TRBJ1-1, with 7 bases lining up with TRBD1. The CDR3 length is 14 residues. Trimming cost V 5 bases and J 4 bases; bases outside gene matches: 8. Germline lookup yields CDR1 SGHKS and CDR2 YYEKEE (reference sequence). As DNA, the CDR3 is TGTGCCAGCAGTCGCCAGGGGGACAGCACTGAAGCTTTCTTT. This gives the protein CASSRQGDSTEAFF.

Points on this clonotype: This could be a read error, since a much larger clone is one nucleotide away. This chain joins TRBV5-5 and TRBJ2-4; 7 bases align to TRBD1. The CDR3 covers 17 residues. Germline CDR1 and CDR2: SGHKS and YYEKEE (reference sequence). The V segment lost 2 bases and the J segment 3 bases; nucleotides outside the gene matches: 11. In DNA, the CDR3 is TGTGCCAGCAGCTTCCCGAGACAGGGAAGAAACAAAAACATTCAGTACTTC. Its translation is CASSFPRQGRNKNIQYF.

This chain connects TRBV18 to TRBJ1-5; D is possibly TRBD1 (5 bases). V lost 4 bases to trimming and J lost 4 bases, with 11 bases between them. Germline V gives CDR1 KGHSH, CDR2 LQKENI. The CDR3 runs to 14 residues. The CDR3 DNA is TGTGCCAGCTCACGAACGACAGATAATCAGCCCCAGCATTTT. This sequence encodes CASSRTTDNQPQHF.

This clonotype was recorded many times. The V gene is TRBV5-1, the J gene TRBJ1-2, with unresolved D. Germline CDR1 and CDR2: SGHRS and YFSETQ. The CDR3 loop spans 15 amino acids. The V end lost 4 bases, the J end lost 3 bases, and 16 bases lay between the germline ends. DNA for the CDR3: TGCGCCAGCAGCGAGTATTCCCCTCCTTACTATGGCTACACCTTC. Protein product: CASSEYSPPYYGYTF. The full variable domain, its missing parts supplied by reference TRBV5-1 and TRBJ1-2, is KAGVTQTPRYLIKTRGQQVTLSCSPISGHRSVSWYQQTPGQGLQFLFEYFSETQRNKGNFPGRFSGRQFSNSRSEMNVSTLELGDSALYLCASSEYSPPYYGYTFGSGTRLTVV.

CDR3 residues: CATSEQDSNQPQHF. CDR3 DNA: TGTGCCACCAGTGAGCAGGATAGCAATCAGCCCCAGCATTTT. The chain carries TRBV24-1 and TRBJ1-5; D gene uncertain. V lost 4 bases and J 0 bases, leaving 6 bases between the germline ends. Germline V lookup: CDR1 KGHDR, CDR2 SFDVKD. The CDR3 runs 14 residues.

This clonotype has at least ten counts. Here the CDR3 reads CASSGLRTTNTEAFF. DNA of the CDR3: TGTGCCAGCAGTGGCTTAAGGACAACGAACACTGAAGCTTTCTTT. The chain joins TRBV6-1 to TRBJ1-1, with D possibly matching TRBD1 (5 bases). The ends were cut back, 4 bases at V and 1 base at J, with 13 bases in the middle. CDR1 is MNHNS, CDR2 SASEGT, per germline. There are 15 residues in the CDR3.

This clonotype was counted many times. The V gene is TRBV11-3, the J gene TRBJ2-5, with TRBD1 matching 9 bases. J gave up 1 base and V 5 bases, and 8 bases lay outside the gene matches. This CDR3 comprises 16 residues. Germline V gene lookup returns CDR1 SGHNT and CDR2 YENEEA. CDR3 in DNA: TGTGCCAGCAGCGTCGGGACAGGGTACGCCCAAGAGACCCAGTACTTC. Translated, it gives CASSVGTGYAQETQYF.

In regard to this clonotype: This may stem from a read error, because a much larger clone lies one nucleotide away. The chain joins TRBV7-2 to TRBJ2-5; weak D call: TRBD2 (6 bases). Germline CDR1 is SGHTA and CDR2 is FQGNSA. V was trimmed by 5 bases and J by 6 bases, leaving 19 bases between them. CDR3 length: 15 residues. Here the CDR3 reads CASSPPLRGWQTQYF. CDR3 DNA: TGTGCCAGCAGCCCCCCTCTACGGGGGTGGCAGACCCAGTACTTC.

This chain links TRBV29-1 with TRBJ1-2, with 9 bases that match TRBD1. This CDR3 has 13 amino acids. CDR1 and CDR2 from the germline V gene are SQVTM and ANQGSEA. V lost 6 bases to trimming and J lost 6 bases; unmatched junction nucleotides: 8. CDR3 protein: CSVASDRGHGYTF. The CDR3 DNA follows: TGCAGCGTCGCATCGGACAGGGGTCATGGCTACACCTTC.

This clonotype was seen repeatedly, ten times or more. The DNA for the CDR3 is TGTGCCAGCAGCCAGTTCCACGGGGAGTTGGGTGAGCAGTTCTTC. Translating gives CASSQFHGELGEQFF. This chain joins TRBV4-2 and TRBJ2-1, with a tentative D call TRBD2 (5 bases). The CDR3 runs 15 residues. The V end lost 3 bases, the J end lost 9 bases, and 18 bases lay between the germline ends. Germline V lookup: CDR1 LGHNA, CDR2 YNFKEQ.